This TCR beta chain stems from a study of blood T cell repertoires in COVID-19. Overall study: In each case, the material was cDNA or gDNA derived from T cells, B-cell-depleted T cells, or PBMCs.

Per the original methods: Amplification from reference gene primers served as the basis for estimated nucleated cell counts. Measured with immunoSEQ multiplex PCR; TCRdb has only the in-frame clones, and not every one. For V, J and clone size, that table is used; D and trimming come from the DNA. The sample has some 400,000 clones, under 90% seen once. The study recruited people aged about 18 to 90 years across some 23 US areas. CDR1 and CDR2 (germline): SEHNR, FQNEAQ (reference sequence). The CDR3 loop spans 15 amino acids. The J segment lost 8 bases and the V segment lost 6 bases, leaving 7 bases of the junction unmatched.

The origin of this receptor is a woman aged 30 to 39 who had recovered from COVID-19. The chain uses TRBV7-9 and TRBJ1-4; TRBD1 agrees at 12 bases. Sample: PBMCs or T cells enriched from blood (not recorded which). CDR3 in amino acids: CASSIRGTGGEKLFF. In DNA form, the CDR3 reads TGTGCCAGCAGTATCCGAGGGACAGGGGGCGAAAAACTGTTTTTT.